This TCR beta chain is drawn from a study of blood T cell repertoires in COVID-19. Overall study: The study drew acute and convalescent COVID-19 samples from the United States, Italy and Spain. The cDNA or gDNA used as material had been derived from T cells, B-cell-depleted T cells, or PBMCs.

Original processing notes: Amplification from reference gene primers served as the basis for estimated nucleated cell counts. Using immunoSEQ multiplex PCR, the repertoire was profiled, and TCRdb retains in-frame clones only, with some absent. V and J calls plus clone size are reproduced from that table; the DNA served to infer D and trimming. The sample has about 160,000 clones, about 86% seen once. This CDR3 comprises 15 residues. Germline values: CDR1 MNHEY, CDR2 SMNVEV (reference sequence). V was cut by 5 bases and J by 0 bases, with 13 bases left in between. The chain has TRBV27 and TRBJ1-2; no definite D call. This clonotype was sampled from a man aged 50 or older with active or convalescent COVID-19. Input material: peripheral blood. The CDR3 DNA follows: TGTGCCAGCAGTCCCCACGGTGCTACTAACTATGGCTACACCTTC. Translated, it gives CASSPHGATNYGYTF.